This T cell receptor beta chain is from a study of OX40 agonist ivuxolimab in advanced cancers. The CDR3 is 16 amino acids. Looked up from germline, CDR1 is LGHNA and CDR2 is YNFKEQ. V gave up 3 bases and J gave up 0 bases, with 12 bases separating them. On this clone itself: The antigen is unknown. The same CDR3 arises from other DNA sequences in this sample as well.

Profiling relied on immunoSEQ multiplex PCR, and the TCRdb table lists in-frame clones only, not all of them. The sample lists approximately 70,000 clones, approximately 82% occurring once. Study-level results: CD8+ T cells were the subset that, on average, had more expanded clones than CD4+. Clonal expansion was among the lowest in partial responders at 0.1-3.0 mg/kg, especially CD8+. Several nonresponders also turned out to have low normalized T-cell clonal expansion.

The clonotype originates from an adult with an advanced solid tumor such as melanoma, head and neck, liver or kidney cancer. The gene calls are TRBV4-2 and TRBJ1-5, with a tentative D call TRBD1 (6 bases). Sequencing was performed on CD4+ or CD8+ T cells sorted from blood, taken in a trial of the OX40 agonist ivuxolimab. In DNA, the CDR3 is TGTGCCAGCAGCCAGGAACCAGGGGATAGCAATCAGCCCCAGCATTTT. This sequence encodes CASSQEPGDSNQPQHF.